The entry below describes one T cell receptor (beta chain). The antigen remains undetermined. This entry comes from a study of T-cell memory formation after mild COVID-19. In TCRdb, the 5' RACE reads were re-called with MiXCR into one record per CDR3 protein. The data hold roughly 190,000 distinct CDR3 sequences, with around 25% observed a single time. V lost 5 bases to trimming and J lost 4 bases; unmatched junction nucleotides: 7. This CDR3 has 15 amino acids. Study-level findings and limits: A balance of CD4 and CD8 characterized clones contracting day 15 to 85, whereas later expanders leaned CD4+. The main location of contracting CD4+ clones was CM and EM, and that of contracting CD8+ clones was EMRA.

The sample was PBMCs or a T cell subset sorted from them (not recorded which). The TCR comes from an adult woman who had mild COVID-19 (a few samples of this study predate the infection). Cell type and time point are not known. The rearrangement links TRBV12-3 or TRBV12-4 to TRBJ2-5, with TRBD2 identical over 10 bases. CDR3 in amino acids: CASSIPGTSAETQYF. In nucleotides, the CDR3 is TGTGCCAGCAGTATCCCCGGGACTAGCGCAGAGACCCAGTACTTC.